Listed below are T cell receptor beta chains from one sample, sequenced in a study of shared clonotypes between healthy human individuals. Profiling relied on immunoSEQ multiplex PCR, and the TCRdb table lists in-frame clones only, not all of them. The table includes about 580,000 clones, 95% to 98% detected once. The source material was naive CD8+ T cells sorted from blood. These receptors all come from a man aged 25 to 40 in good health. Both conserved end residues are part of each CDR3. The D gene is left open where the match is weak. The listing skips clone size in some rows; elsewhere it reads once, few, many or a size class.

len,d_gene,j_gene,abundance,v_gene,CDR3aa,CDR3nt
15,-,TRBJ1-1,-,TRBV9,CASSAREGLNTEAFF,TGTGCCAGCAGCGCTCGGGAGGGGCTGAACACTGAAGCTTTCTTT
13,-,TRBJ1-2,-,TRBV7-9,CATKGFEVSGYTF,TGTGCCACCAAGGGTTTCGAGGTATCTGGCTACACCTTC
17,TRBD1,TRBJ1-2,once,TRBV12-5,CASGRNPPGTGNYGYTF,TGTGCTAGTGGTCGCAATCCACCCGGGACAGGGAACTATGGCTACACCTTC
16,-,TRBJ1-5,-,TRBV30,CAWSVQGTGSNQPQHF,TGTGCCTGGAGTGTACAGGGAACGGGTAGCAATCAGCCCCAGCATTTT
15,-,TRBJ1-5,-,TRBV2,CASRGLDSSNQPQHF,TGTGCCAGCAGGGGACTGGACAGCAGCAATCAGCCCCAGCATTTT
15,TRBD1,TRBJ2-7,-,TRBV6-5,CASSPSGTGWDEQYF,TGTGCCAGCAGCCCGTCGGGGACAGGTTGGGACGAGCAGTACTTC
14,-,TRBJ2-1,-,TRBV6-5,CASSYLPTGEEQFF,TGTGCCAGCAGTTACCTCCCGACAGGTGAGGAGCAGTTCTTC
14,-,TRBJ2-5,-,TRBV27,CASSLNGSPETQYF,TGTGCCAGCAGTTTAAATGGGAGCCCGGAGACCCAGTACTTC
14,-,TRBJ2-1,-,TRBV28,CATNWVSSYNEQFF,TGTGCCACAAACTGGGTGAGCTCCTACAATGAGCAGTTCTTC
18,-,TRBJ1-5,-,TRBV21-1,CASSKGDHRTGKRQPQHF,TGTGCCAGCAGCAAGGGGGACCACCGGACAGGGAAGAGACAGCCCCAGCATTTT
13,-,TRBJ2-2,-,TRBV7-3,CASSLTGTGELFF,TGTGCCAGCAGCTTAACCGGCACCGGGGAGCTGTTTTTT
16,-,TRBJ1-5,-,TRBV15,CATSRDGRAINQPQHF,TGTGCCACCAGCAGAGATGGCAGGGCGATCAATCAGCCCCAGCATTTT
14,-,TRBJ1-1,-,TRBV6-5,CASSYRDGSTEAFF,TGTGCCAGCAGTTACAGGGACGGGAGCACTGAAGCTTTCTTT
16,TRBD1,TRBJ2-5,-,TRBV13,CASSLGWTGDQETQYF,TGTGCCAGCAGCTTAGGATGGACAGGAGATCAAGAGACCCAGTACTTC
16,-,TRBJ2-2,-,TRBV11-2,CASSLTYEWDTGELFF,TGTGCCAGCAGCTTAACGTATGAGTGGGACACCGGGGAGCTGTTTTTT
13,-,TRBJ1-5,-,TRBV15,CATRKFSNQPQHF,TGTGCCACCAGAAAGTTTAGCAATCAGCCCCAGCATTTT
18,TRBD2,TRBJ2-2,-,TRBV7-8,CASSLARISGRNTGELFF,TGTGCCAGCAGCTTAGCGCGGATTAGCGGGAGGAACACCGGGGAGCTGTTTTTT
13,TRBD1,TRBJ1-5,once,TRBV10-2,CASREQGVQPQHF,TGCGCCAGCAGGGAACAGGGGGTTCAGCCCCAGCATTTT
14,-,TRBJ2-2,-,TRBV10-3,CATDHPGNTGELFF,TGTGCCACGGACCACCCGGGGAACACCGGGGAGCTGTTTTTT
15,-,TRBJ2-6,-,TRBV12-5,CASGLFGAGANVLTF,TGTGCTAGTGGTTTGTTCGGGGCTGGGGCCAACGTCCTGACTTTC
16,-,TRBJ1-2,-,TRBV29-1,CSVDRTVTVGNYGYTF,TGCAGCGTTGATAGGACAGTCACCGTCGGTAACTATGGCTACACCTTC
14,-,TRBJ2-3,-,TRBV13,CASSPGLMTDTQYF,TGTGCCAGCAGCCCCGGACTGATGACAGATACGCAGTATTTT
17,-,TRBJ1-3,-,TRBV25-1,CASSFPIRAYRGNTIYF,TGTGCCAGCAGTTTTCCAATCCGAGCTTATCGAGGAAACACCATATATTTT
13,TRBD1,TRBJ2-7,-,TRBV29-1,CSVGDRLNYEQYF,TGCAGCGTCGGGGACAGGCTCAACTACGAGCAGTACTTC
15,-,TRBJ1-1,once,TRBV2,CASSQGGIEGTEAFF,TGTGCCAGCAGTCAAGGGGGAATTGAGGGCACTGAAGCTTTCTTT
13,-,TRBJ2-1,-,TRBV19,CASRRGASDEQFF,TGTGCCAGTAGGCGAGGAGCTAGCGACGAGCAGTTCTTC